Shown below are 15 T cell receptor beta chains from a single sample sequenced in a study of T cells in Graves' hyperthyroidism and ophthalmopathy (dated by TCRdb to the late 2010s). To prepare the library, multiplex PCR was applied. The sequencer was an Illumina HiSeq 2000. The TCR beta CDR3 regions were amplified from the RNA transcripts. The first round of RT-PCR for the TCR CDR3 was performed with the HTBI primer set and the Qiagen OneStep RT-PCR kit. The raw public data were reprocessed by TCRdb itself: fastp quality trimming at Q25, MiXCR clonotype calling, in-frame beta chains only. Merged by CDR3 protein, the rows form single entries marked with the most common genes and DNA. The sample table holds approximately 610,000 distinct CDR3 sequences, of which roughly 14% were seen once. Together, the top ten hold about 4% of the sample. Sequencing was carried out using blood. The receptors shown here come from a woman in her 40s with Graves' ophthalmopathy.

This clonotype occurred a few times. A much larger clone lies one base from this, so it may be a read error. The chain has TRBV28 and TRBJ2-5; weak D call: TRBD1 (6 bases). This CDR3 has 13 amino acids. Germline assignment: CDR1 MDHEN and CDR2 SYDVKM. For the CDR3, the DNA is TGTGCCAGCAGTTCAGGACAGACGGAGATCCAGTACTTC. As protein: CASSSGQTEIQYF.

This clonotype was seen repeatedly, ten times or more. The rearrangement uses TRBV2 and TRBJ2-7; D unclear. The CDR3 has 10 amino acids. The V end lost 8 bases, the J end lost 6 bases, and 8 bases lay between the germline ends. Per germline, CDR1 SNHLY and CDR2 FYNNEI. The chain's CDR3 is CASGKVEQYF. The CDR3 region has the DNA TGTGCCAGCGGGAAGGTCGAGCAGTACTTC.

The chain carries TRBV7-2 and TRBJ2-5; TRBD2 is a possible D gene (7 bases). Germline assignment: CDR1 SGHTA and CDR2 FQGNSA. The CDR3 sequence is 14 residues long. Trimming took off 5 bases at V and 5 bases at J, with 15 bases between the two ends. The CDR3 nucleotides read TGTGCCAGCAGCCGACGGGGGCGGGGGGAGACCCAGTACTTC. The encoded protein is CASSRRGRGETQYF.

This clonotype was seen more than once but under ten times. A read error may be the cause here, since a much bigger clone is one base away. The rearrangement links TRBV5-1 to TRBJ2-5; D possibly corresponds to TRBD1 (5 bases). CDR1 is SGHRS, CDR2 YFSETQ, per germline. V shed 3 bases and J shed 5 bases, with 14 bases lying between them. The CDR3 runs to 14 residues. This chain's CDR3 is CASSWGSTSETQYF. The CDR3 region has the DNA TGCGCCAGCAGCTGGGGCTCTACCTCCGAGACCCAGTACTTC.

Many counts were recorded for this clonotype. CDR3 loop: CASSRTSGNTGELFF. For the CDR3, the DNA is TGTGCCAGCAGCCGGACTAGCGGGAACACCGGGGAGCTGTTTTTT. This sequence joins TRBV6-1 and TRBJ2-2; 10 bases match TRBD2. This CDR3 contains 15 residues. CDR1 and CDR2 from the germline V gene are MNHNS and SASEGT. Trimming took 6 bases from V and 1 from J; bases not matched to a gene: 2.

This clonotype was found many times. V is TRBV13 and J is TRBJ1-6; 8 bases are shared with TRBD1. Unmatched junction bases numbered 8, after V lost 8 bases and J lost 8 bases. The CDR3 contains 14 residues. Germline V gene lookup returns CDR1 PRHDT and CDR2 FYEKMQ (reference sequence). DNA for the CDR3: TGTGCCAGCCGACGGACAGGGCAGGATTCACCCCTCCACTTT. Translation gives CASRRTGQDSPLHF.

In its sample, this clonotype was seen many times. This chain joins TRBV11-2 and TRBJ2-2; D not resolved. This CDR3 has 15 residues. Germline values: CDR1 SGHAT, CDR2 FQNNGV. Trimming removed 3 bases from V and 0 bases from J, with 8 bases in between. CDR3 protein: CASSFYATNTGELFF. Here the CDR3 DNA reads TGTGCCAGCAGCTTCTATGCTACGAACACCGGGGAGCTGTTTTTT.

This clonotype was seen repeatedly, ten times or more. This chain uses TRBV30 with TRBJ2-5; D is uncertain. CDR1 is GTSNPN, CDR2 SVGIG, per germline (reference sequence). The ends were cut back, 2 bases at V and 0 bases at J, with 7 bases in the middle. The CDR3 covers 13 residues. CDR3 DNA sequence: TGTGCCTGGAGTCTAGGGTACCAAGAGACCCAGTACTTC. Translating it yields CAWSLGYQETQYF.

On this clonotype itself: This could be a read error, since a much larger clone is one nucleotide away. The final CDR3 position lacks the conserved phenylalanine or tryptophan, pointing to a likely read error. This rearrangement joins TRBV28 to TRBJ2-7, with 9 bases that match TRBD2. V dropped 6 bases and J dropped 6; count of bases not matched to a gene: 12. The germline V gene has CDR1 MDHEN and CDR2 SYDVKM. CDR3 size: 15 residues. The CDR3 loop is CASSLDSGRVSEQYL. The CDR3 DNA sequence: TGTGCCAGCAGCCTCGATAGCGGGAGAGTTAGCGAGCAGTACCTC.

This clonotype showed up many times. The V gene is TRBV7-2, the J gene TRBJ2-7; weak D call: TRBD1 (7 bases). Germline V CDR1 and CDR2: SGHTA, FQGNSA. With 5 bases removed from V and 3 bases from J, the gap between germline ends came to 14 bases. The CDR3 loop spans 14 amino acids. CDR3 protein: CASSGPGGHYEQYF. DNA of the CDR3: TGTGCCAGCAGCGGGCCAGGGGGGCACTACGAGCAGTACTTC.

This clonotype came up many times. The CDR3 region is CASSYSPVESGGQETQYF. In DNA form, the CDR3 reads TGTGCCAGCAGTTACTCGCCTGTTGAGAGTGGAGGGCAAGAGACCCAGTACTTC. The V and J genes are TRBV6-5 and TRBJ2-5; a possible D gene is TRBD2 (6 bases). Germline lookup yields CDR1 MNHEY and CDR2 SVGAGI. The V end was cut by 0 bases, the J end by 2 bases, with 19 bases between. The CDR3 consists of 18 residues.

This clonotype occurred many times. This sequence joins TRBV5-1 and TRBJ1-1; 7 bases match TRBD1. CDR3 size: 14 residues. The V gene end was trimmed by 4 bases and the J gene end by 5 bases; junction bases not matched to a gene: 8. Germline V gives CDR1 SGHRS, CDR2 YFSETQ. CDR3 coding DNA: TGCGCCAGCAGCCATGGGACAGCCCATACTGAAGCTTTCTTT. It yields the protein CASSHGTAHTEAFF.

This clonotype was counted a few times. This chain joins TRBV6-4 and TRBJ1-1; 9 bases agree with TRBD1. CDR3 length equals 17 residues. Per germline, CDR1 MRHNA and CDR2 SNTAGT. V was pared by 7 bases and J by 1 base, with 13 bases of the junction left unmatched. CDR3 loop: CASNGLDRTGANTEAFF. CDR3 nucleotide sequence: TGTGCCAGCAACGGACTCGATCGGACAGGGGCGAACACTGAAGCTTTCTTT.

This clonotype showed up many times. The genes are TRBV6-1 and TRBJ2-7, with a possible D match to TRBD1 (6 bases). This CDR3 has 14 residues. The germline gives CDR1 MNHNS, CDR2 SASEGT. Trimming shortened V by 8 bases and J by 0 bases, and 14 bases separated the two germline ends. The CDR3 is CASGMGARSYEQYF. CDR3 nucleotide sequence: TGTGCCAGCGGCATGGGGGCCCGCTCCTACGAGCAGTACTTC.

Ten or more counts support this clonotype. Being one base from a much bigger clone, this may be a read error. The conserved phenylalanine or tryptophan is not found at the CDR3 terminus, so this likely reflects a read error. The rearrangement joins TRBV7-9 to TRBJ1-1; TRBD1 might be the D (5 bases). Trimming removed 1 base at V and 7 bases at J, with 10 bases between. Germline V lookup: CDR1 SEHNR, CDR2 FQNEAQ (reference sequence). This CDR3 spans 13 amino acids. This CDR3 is CASSLGVRDEAFL. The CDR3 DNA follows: TGTGCCAGCAGCTTAGGGGTCAGGGATGAAGCTTTCCTT.